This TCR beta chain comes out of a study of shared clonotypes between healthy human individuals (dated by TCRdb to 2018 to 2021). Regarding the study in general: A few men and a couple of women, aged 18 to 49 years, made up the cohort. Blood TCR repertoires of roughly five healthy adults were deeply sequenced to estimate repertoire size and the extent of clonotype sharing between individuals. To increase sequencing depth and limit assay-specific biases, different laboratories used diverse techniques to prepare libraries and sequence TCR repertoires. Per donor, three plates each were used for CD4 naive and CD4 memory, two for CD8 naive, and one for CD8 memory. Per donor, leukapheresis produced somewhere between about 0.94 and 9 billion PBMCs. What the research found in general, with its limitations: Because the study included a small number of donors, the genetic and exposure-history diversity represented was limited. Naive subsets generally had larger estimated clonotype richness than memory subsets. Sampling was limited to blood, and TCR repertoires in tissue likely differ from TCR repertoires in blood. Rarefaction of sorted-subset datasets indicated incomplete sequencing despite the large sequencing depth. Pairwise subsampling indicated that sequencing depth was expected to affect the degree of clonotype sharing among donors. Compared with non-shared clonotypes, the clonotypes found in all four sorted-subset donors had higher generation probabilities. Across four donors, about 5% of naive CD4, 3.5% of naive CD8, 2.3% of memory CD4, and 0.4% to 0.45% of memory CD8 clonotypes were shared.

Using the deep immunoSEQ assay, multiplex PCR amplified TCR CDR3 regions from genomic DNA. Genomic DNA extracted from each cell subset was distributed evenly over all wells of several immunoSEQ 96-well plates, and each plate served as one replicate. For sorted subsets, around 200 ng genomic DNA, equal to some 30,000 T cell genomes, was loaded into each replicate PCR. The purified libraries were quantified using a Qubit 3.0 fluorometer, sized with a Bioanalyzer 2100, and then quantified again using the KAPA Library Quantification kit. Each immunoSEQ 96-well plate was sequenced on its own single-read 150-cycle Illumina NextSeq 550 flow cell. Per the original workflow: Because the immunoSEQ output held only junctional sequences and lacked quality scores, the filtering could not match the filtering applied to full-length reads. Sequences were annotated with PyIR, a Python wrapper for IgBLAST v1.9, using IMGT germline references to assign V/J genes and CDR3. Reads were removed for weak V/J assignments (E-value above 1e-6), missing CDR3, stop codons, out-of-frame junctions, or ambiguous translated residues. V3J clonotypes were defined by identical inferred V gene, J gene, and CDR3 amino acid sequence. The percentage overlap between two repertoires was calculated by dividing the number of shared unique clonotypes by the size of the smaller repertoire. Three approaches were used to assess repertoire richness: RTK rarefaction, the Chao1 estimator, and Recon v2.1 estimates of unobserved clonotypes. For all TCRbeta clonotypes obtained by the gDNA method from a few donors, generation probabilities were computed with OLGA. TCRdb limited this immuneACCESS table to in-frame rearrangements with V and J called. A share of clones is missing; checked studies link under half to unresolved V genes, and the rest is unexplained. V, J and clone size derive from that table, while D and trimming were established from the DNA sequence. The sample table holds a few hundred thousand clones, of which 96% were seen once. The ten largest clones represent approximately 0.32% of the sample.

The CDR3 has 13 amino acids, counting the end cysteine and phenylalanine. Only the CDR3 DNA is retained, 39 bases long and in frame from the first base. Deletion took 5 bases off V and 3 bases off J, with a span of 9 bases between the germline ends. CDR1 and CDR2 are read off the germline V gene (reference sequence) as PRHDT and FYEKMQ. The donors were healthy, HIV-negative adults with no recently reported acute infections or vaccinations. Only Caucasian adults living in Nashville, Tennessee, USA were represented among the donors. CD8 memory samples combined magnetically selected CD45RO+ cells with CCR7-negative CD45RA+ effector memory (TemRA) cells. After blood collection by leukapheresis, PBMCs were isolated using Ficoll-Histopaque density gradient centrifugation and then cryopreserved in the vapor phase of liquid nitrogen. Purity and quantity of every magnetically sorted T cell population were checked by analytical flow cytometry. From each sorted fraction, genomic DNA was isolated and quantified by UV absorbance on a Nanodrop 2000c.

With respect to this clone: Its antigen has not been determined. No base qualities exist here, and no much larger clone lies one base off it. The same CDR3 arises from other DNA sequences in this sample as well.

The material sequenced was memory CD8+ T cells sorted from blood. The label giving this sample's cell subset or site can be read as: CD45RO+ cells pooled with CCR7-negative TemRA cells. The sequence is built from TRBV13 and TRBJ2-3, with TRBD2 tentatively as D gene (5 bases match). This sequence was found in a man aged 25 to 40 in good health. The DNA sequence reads TGTGCCAGCAGCCCACGAGGGACAGATACGCAGTATTTT. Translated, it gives CASSPRGTDTQYF.